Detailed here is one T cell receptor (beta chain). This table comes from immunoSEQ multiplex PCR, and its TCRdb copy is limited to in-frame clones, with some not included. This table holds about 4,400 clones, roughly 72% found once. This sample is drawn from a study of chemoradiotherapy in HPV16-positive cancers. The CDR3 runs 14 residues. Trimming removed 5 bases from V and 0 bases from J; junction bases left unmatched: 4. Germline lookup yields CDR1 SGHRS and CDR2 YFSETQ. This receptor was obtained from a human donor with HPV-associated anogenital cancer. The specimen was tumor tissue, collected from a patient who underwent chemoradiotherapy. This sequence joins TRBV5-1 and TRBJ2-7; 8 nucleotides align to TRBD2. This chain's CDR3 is CASREGLVSYEQYF. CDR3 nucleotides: TGCGCCAGCAGAGAGGGACTAGTCTCCTACGAGCAGTACTTC.